The sequence of this TCR beta chain was determined in a study of identical twins. TCRdb ran MiXCR on the 5' RACE reads and lists one entry per CDR3 protein. The sample includes approximately 700,000 distinct CDR3 sequences, roughly 20% of them seen just once. The ends were cut back, 5 bases at V and 15 bases at J, with 14 bases in the middle. The CDR3 has 11 amino acids. The same data also contributed to another study, on T cells expressing NK-cell markers. That report notes: Of eight sequenced donors, seven were HCMV-seropositive and one HCMV-seronegative. An anti-gamma-delta TCR antibody confined sorting to alpha-beta TCR T cells across several of the experiments. The dominant NKG2C+ clonotypes represented 1.0-7.0% of CD8+ T cells in over 5 donors.

The receptor's source is a woman between 18 and 30 years old in good health. Sequencing used PBMCs. The chain employs TRBV12-3 or TRBV12-4 and TRBJ2-1; D is ambiguous. The CDR3 sequence is CASSPGPVRFF. The CDR3 bases are TGTGCCAGCAGTCCCGGGCCGGTCCGGTTCTTC.